The 21 T cell receptor beta chains below were found in one sample sequenced in a study of blood T cell repertoires in COVID-19. Profiled with immunoSEQ multiplex PCR; TCRdb holds only in-frame clones, not every one. The sample yields some 170,000 clones, more than 70% seen once. The sequencing sample was made of peripheral blood. All receptors derive from a woman aged 60-75 years with acute or convalescent COVID-19.

V usage is TRBV28 and J usage is TRBJ1-2, with 8 bases that match TRBD1. Germline trimming cut 2 bases from V and 2 bases from J; bases unmatched to any gene: 13. The CDR3 sequence is 18 residues long. In germline, CDR1 is MDHEN, CDR2 SYDVKM. The CDR3 here is CASSLTPLLRGQNYGYTF. As DNA, the CDR3 is TGTGCCAGCAGTTTAACCCCTCTACTCAGGGGGCAAAACTATGGCTACACCTTC.

The chain joins TRBV7-8 to TRBJ2-3; D is possibly TRBD1 (7 bases). Trimming left V 5 bases short and J 4 bases short, with 22 bases between. Germline V lookup: CDR1 SGHVS, CDR2 FQNEAQ. The CDR3 consists of 17 residues. The CDR3 sequence: CASSESAVSGGPDTQYF. The CDR3 DNA is TGTGCCAGCAGCGAGTCCGCAGTCTCAGGGGGGCCAGATACGCAGTATTTT.

A single count supports this clone. CDR3 protein: CASSLATGVKETQYF. For the CDR3, the DNA is TGTGCCAGCAGCTTAGCTACCGGGGTCAAAGAGACCCAGTACTTC. The V gene is TRBV7-2, the J gene TRBJ2-5; tentatively, D is TRBD2 (5 bases). V was cut by 0 bases and J by 3 bases, with 11 bases left in between. There are 15 residues in the CDR3. Germline V gene sequence: CDR1 SGHTA, CDR2 FQGNSA.

CDR3 protein: CASSPTWGDQPQHF. The CDR3 DNA follows: TGTGCCAGCAGCCCCACGTGGGGGGATCAGCCCCAGCATTTT. This chain links TRBV27 with TRBJ1-5; perhaps TRBD1 as D (5 bases). The length of the CDR3 is 14 residues. Germline CDR1 and CDR2: MNHEY and SMNVEV (reference sequence). The V end lost 6 bases, the J end lost 5 bases, and 14 bases lay between the germline ends.

The gene calls are TRBV30 and TRBJ2-3; TRBD2 matches at 15 bases. V was clipped by 2 bases and J by 8 bases; unmatched bases: 5. The CDR3 is 15 amino acids. The germline gives CDR1 GTSNPN, CDR2 SVGIG (reference sequence). The DNA of the CDR3 is TGTGCCTGGAGTCGAAAGGGACTAGCGGGAGGTACGCAGTATTTT. Translating it yields CAWSRKGLAGGTQYF.

The V and J genes are TRBV30 and TRBJ1-5, with a weak D call TRBD1 (6 bases). V lost 7 bases to trimming and J lost 2 bases, with 18 bases between them. The CDR3 sequence is 15 residues long. Germline V lookup: CDR1 GTSNPN, CDR2 SVGIG (reference sequence). The CDR3: CAFTPGGAGNQPQHF. The CDR3 coding sequence is TGTGCCTTCACACCCGGGGGGGCGGGCAATCAGCCCCAGCATTTT.

The genes are TRBV24-1 and TRBJ2-7; 10 bases agree with TRBD2. Germline V lookup: CDR1 KGHDR, CDR2 SFDVKD. This CDR3 is 15 amino acids long. Trimming cost V 2 bases and J 0 bases; bases outside gene matches: 0. In DNA, the CDR3 is TGTGCCACCAGTGATTGGACTAGCGGCTCCTACGAGCAGTACGTC. Residues: CATSDWTSGSYEQYV.

This CDR3 reads CASNSRGSWADEQFF. In DNA form, the CDR3 reads TGTGCCAGCAATAGTCGCGGGAGTTGGGCCGATGAGCAGTTCTTC. The genes are TRBV6-5 and TRBJ2-1, with TRBD2 identical over 7 bases. CDR1 and CDR2 from the germline V gene are MNHEY and SVGAGI. Trimming removed 7 bases from V and 8 bases from J; junction bases left unmatched: 14. CDR3 size: 15 residues.

The V and J genes are TRBV2 and TRBJ1-4; TRBD1 is a possible D gene (6 bases). This CDR3 region has 15 residues. The V gene lost 7 bases and the J gene lost 8 bases, with 20 bases spanning the gap. Per germline, CDR1 SNHLY and CDR2 FYNNEI. The CDR3 protein is CASNRRSGVWEKLFF. The CDR3, as DNA: TGTGCCAGCAATAGAAGGTCAGGGGTTTGGGAAAAACTGTTTTTT.

The chain links TRBV18 to TRBJ2-3; 8 bases are shared with TRBD2. This CDR3 region has 18 residues. Germline V gives CDR1 KGHSH, CDR2 LQKENI. Trimming removed 1 base from V and 4 bases from J; junction bases left unmatched: 13. CDR3 in amino acids: CASSPLRGSGSIADTQYF. In DNA, the CDR3 is TGTGCCAGCTCACCACTTCGGGGAAGCGGGAGTATAGCAGATACGCAGTATTTT.

This clone was found once. The chain couples TRBV11-2 to TRBJ2-1, with 7 bases lining up with TRBD2. The CDR3 sequence is 16 residues long. In germline, CDR1 is SGHAT, CDR2 FQNNGV. V trimming: 4 bases; J trimming: 4 bases; junction bases outside the gene matches: 10. The CDR3: CASSSFGREAYNEQFF. The CDR3 DNA reads TGTGCCAGCAGCTCGTTTGGGAGGGAGGCATACAATGAGCAGTTCTTC.

The rearrangement links TRBV4-1 to TRBJ1-2; D is possibly TRBD1 (6 bases). The V gene's germline CDR1 is MGHRA and CDR2 YSYEKL. CDR3 length: 15 amino acids. The ends were cut back, 4 bases at V and 6 bases at J, with 18 bases in the middle. The CDR3 is CASSLSGTPVNGYTF. CDR3 nucleotides: TGCGCCAGCAGCCTAAGCGGGACACCAGTTAATGGCTACACCTTC.

This sequence joins TRBV29-1 and TRBJ1-1; TRBD1 agrees at 7 bases. Trimming removed 4 bases from V and 7 bases from J; junction bases left unmatched: 12. This CDR3 region has 14 residues. Germline assignment: CDR1 SQVTM and CDR2 ANQGSEA. The CDR3, as DNA: TGCAGCGTTGTTTTGTACAGGGGAACCTATGAAGCTTTCTTT. Its protein is CSVVLYRGTYEAFF.

This clone was seen only a few times. The rearrangement joins TRBV7-8 to TRBJ2-1, with 13 nucleotides matching TRBD2. V lost 5 bases to trimming and J lost 15 bases; unmatched junction nucleotides: 7. Germline V lookup: CDR1 SGHVS, CDR2 FQNEAQ. CDR3 length: 13 amino acids. CDR3 sequence reads: CASSPGLAGDLFF. Here the CDR3 DNA reads TGTGCCAGCAGCCCCGGACTAGCGGGAGATCTGTTCTTC.

This sequence joins TRBV6-4 and TRBJ2-1; D remains unclear. Trimming pared 5 bases from V and 0 bases from J, leaving 11 bases between. CDR3 length equals 15 residues. Germline V CDR1 and CDR2: MRHNA, SNTAGT. CDR3 protein: CASSLVLSSYNEQFF. CDR3 DNA: TGTGCCAGCAGTCTTGTCCTTAGCTCCTACAATGAGCAGTTCTTC.

V gene TRBV5-4 combines with J gene TRBJ2-1, with TRBD2 matching over 12 bases. The CDR3 spans 16 residues. J was trimmed by 10 bases and V by 0 bases; bases with no gene match: 8. Germline loops: CDR1 SGHNT, CDR2 YYREEE (reference sequence). The CDR3 DNA is TGTGCCAGCAGCTTGGCCGGGACTAGCGGGCGAGAGGAGCAGTTCTTC. It encodes CASSLAGTSGREEQFF.

This rearrangement joins TRBV18 to TRBJ1-1; no clear D gene. Between the trimmed V and J ends, which lost 5 bases and 4 bases, there was a span of 14 bases. CDR1 is KGHSH and CDR2 is LQKENI in the germline V gene. This CDR3 contains 14 residues. The CDR3 nucleotides read TGTGCCAGCTCATCCCAAGGGAGGGCCACTGAAGCTTTCTTT. Protein product: CASSSQGRATEAFF. The full variable domain, rest sourced from reference TRBV18 and TRBJ1-1, is NAGVMQNPRHLVRRRGQEARLRCSPMKGHSHVYWYRQLPEEGLKFMVYLQKENIIDESGMPKERFSAEFPKEGPSILRIQQVVRGDSAAYFCASSSQGRATEAFFGQGTRLTVV.

This chain joins TRBV7-9 and TRBJ1-2, with 7 bases lining up with TRBD1. Germline V gives CDR1 SEHNR, CDR2 FQNEAQ (reference sequence). V was clipped by 1 base and J by 13 bases; unmatched bases: 3. The length of the CDR3 is 11 residues. The CDR3 region is CASSLGQGVTF. CDR3 nucleotides: TGTGCCAGCAGCTTAGGACAGGGCGTCACCTTC.

This chain links TRBV5-1 with TRBJ1-3, with D possibly matching TRBD1 (6 bases). The CDR3 extends over 16 amino acids. Trimming took 0 bases from V and 0 from J, leaving 10 bases between them. Germline CDR1 and CDR2: SGHRS and YFSETQ. The CDR3 DNA sequence: TGCGCCAGCAGCTTGGGACAGGAGAGCTCTGGAAACACCATATATTTT. Translation gives CASSLGQESSGNTIYF.

V gene TRBV24-1 combines with J gene TRBJ1-5; D uncertain. Germline V gene lookup returns CDR1 KGHDR and CDR2 SFDVKD. V shed 3 bases and J shed 9 bases, with 14 bases lying between them. There are 14 residues in the CDR3. DNA for the CDR3: TGTGCCACCAGTGATACCCGGGAATTGCGGCCCCAGCATTTT. This encodes CATSDTRELRPQHF.

The V call is TRBV28, the J call TRBJ1-4; 10 bases fit TRBD1. This CDR3 region has 15 residues. Germline loops: CDR1 MDHEN, CDR2 SYDVKM. V trimming: 1 base; J trimming: 5 bases; junction bases outside the gene matches: 1. CDR3 DNA: TGTGCCAGCAGTTTATTGGGACAGGGGAATGAAAAACTGTTTTTT. Its translation is CASSLLGQGNEKLFF.